This TCR beta chain is from a study of T cell changes during pregnancy in multiple sclerosis. Germline V CDR1 and CDR2: LGHNA, YNFKEQ. Trimming took 6 bases from V and 1 from J; bases not matched to a gene: 3. CDR3 size: 14 residues. Produced via immunoSEQ multiplex PCR; TCRdb's table is partial and in-frame only. The sample contains tens of thousands of clones, 91% of which appear only once. The rearrangement joins TRBV4-2 to TRBJ1-1; 9 bases are a match to TRBD1. This sequence was found in a female donor in good health, enrolled as a control in a pregnancy study. Here the sequenced sample was peripheral blood, taken in the third trimester of pregnancy. The CDR3 nucleotides are TGTGCCAGCAGGTACAGGGGGCAGAACACTGAAGCTTTCTTT. This codes for CASRYRGQNTEAFF.